This paragraph reports one T cell receptor beta chain. The data originate from a study of blood T cell repertoires in COVID-19. Study-wide background: COVID-19 samples collected from the United States, Italy and Spain covered acute and convalescent phases. PBMCs, B-cell-depleted T cells, or T cells were the source of the cDNA or gDNA that made up the material.

Per germline, CDR1 SEHNR and CDR2 FQNEAQ (reference sequence). The CDR3 consists of 15 residues. The V gene end was trimmed by 4 bases and the J gene end by 6 bases; junction bases not matched to a gene: 8. Authors' processing steps: How many nucleated cells were present was estimated from reference gene primer amplification. Clones were sequenced by immunoSEQ multiplex PCR, and TCRdb holds only the in-frame ones, with some missing. Clonal size and the V and J genes are those of that table, whereas D and trimming came from the DNA. The sample has 150,000 to 250,000 clones, 90% to 95% seen once. The clonotype originates from a man aged 25-45 years with COVID-19, enrolled during active disease. The chain joins TRBV7-9 to TRBJ1-4; 7 nucleotides align to TRBD1. The source material was peripheral blood. CDR3 loop: CASSSSTGRHEKLFF. The DNA of the CDR3 is TGTGCCAGCAGCTCTTCGACAGGGAGGCATGAAAAACTGTTTTTT.